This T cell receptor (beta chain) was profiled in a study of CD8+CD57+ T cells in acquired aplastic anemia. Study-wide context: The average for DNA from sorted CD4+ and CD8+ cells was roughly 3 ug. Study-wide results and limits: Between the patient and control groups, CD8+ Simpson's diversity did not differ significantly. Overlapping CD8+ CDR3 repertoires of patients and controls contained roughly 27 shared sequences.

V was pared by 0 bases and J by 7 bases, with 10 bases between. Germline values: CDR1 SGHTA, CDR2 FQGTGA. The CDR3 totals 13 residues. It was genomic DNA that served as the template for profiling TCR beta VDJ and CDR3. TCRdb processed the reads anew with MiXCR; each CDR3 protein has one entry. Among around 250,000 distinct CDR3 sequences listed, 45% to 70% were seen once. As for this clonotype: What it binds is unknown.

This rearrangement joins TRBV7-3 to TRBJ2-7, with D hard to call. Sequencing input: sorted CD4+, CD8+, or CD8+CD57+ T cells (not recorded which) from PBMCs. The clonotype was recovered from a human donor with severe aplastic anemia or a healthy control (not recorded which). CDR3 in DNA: TGTGCCAGCAGCTTAACAACCGGTCTGGAGCAGTACTTC. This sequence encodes CASSLTTGLEQYF.